One and the same sample provided the 27 T cell receptor beta chains below, sequenced in a study of CD8 T cells in ankylosing spondylitis. General study findings and limits: Characteristic of ankylosing spondylitis blood, it appeared, was a TCR beta motif comprising several highly homologous variants.

Via MiXCR, TCRdb re-called the 5' RACE reads, giving one row per CDR3 protein. This sample yields roughly 370,000 distinct CDR3 sequences, of which around 24% are seen a single time; approximately 16% belongs to the top ten. These receptors lack a known antigen. The sequencing sample was made of blood, either unsorted or a sorted T cell fraction (not recorded which). These receptors all come from a male donor with ankylosing spondylitis.

The table lists this clonotype with a few counts. The gene calls are TRBV12-3 or TRBV12-4 and TRBJ1-5, with D perhaps TRBD1 (6 bases). The CDR3 runs to 15 residues. Trimming shortened V by 5 bases and J by 7 bases, and 18 bases separated the two germline ends. CDR3 in amino acids: CASSPISDGGQPQHF. CDR3 DNA sequence: TGTGCCAGCAGTCCAATTTCCGACGGGGGCCAGCCCCAGCATTTT.

In its sample, this clonotype was seen a few times. This chain uses TRBV10-2 with TRBJ2-3; TRBD2 aligns across 9 bases. Unmatched junction bases numbered 6, after V lost 10 bases and J lost 4 bases. This CDR3 region has 13 residues. Looked up from germline, CDR1 is WSHSY and CDR2 is SAAADI. CDR3 sequence reads: CATTGLASDTQYF. The CDR3 region has the DNA TGCGCCACCACGGGACTAGCTTCAGATACGCAGTATTTT.

The chain couples TRBV12-1 to TRBJ2-7; the D segment call TRBD2 is taken from the table without a DNA check. TRBV12-1 is an annotated pseudogene. CDR3 length equals 13 residues. The CDR3 is CASSQLGVAEQYF. CDR3 DNA: TGTGCCAGCAGCCAACTCGGGGTAGCGGAGCAGTACTTC.

J is TRBJ2-3 and V is TRBV10-2; D gene unclear. V was clipped by 3 bases and J by 3 bases, with 10 bases between them. The CDR3 sequence is 14 residues long. Germline lookup yields CDR1 WSHSY and CDR2 SAAADI. The DNA for the CDR3 is TGCGCCAGCAGTGATTATGGGGATACAGATACGCAGTATTTT. Protein: CASSDYGDTDTQYF.

The rearrangement uses TRBV5-5 and TRBJ2-5, with D perhaps TRBD1 (5 bases). Germline CDR1 SGHKS, CDR2 YYEKEE (reference sequence). V was trimmed by 0 bases and J by 7 bases, leaving 16 bases between them. The CDR3 spans 15 residues. The CDR3 region has the DNA TGTGCCAGCAGCTTGGCCCCGGACATGAGGTGGACCCAGTACTTC. The encoded protein is CASSLAPDMRWTQYF.

The chain carries TRBV7-7 and TRBJ2-2, with 8 positions matching TRBD2. The junction had 5 bases not matched to a gene; V was cut back by 3 bases and J by 2 bases. CDR1 and CDR2 from the germline V gene are SSHAT and FNYEAQ (reference sequence). The CDR3 is made up of 16 amino acids. The CDR3 region has the DNA TGTGCCAGCAGCTTGGGTAGCGGGGCAAACACCGGGGAGCTGTTTTTT. It is translated as CASSLGSGANTGELFF.

This clonotype was seen a few times. The genes are TRBV4-2 and TRBJ1-2; D is possibly TRBD1 (5 bases). Per germline, CDR1 LGHNA and CDR2 YNFKEQ. Trimming pared 0 bases from V and 2 bases from J, leaving 19 bases between. This CDR3 region has 18 residues. As DNA, the CDR3 is TGTGCCAGCAGCCAAGATAGGCCCCGGGGGGTAACCAACTATGGCTACACCTTC. Residues: CASSQDRPRGVTNYGYTF.

The genes are TRBV20-1 and TRBJ2-3; TRBD2 matches 7 bases. CDR1 and CDR2 from the germline V gene are DFQATT and SNEGSKA (reference sequence). The CDR3 totals 14 residues. The CDR3 protein is CSARNGGDTDTQYF. In DNA form, the CDR3 reads TGCAGCGCCCGCAATGGGGGGGACACAGATACGCAGTATTTT.

This rearrangement joins TRBV29-1 to TRBJ2-3, with 8 bases lining up with TRBD2. The germline CDR1 and CDR2 sequences are SQVTM and ANQGSEA. Trimming removed 3 bases from V and 8 bases from J; junction bases left unmatched: 4. This CDR3 contains 12 residues. CDR3 sequence (DNA): TGCAGCGTTGACGGGGGGGAAGGTACGCAGTATTTT. Translating gives CSVDGGEGTQYF.

The CDR3 coding sequence is TGTGCCAGCTCACCATTGCCGGGACAGAACACCGGGGAGCTGTTTTTT. Its translation is CASSPLPGQNTGELFF. The chain carries TRBV18 and TRBJ2-2; D is possibly TRBD1 (6 bases). The CDR3 contains 16 residues. Germline V lookup: CDR1 KGHSH, CDR2 LQKENI. V was trimmed by 2 bases and J by 1 base, leaving 11 bases between them.

The chain joins TRBV20-1 to TRBJ1-1; the match to TRBD1 covers 8 bases. Germline CDR1 is DFQATT and CDR2 is SNEGSKA (reference sequence). The junction had 10 bases not matched to a gene; V was cut back by 3 bases and J by 4 bases. The CDR3 is 15 amino acids. CDR3 amino acids: CSASDRGWVGTEAFF. The CDR3 DNA sequence: TGCAGTGCTAGCGACAGGGGCTGGGTGGGCACTGAAGCTTTCTTT.

The CDR3 DNA follows: TGCAGTACAACAGGGGGCCAAGAGACCCAGTACTTC. Translating it yields CSTTGGQETQYF. This chain connects TRBV20-1 to TRBJ2-5; the match to TRBD1 covers 8 bases. The CDR3 is 12 residues long. The V gene end was trimmed by 8 bases and the J gene end by 1 base; junction bases not matched to a gene: 3. Per germline, CDR1 DFQATT and CDR2 SNEGSKA (reference sequence).

The rearrangement links TRBV6-2 or TRBV6-3 to TRBJ1-5; D not certain. V was trimmed by 7 bases and J by 6 bases, leaving 13 bases between them. The germline V gene encodes CDR1 MNHEY and CDR2 SVGEGT. This CDR3 contains 13 residues. The CDR3 loop is CASNFQARQPQHF. CDR3 DNA: TGTGCCAGCAATTTTCAGGCGCGTCAGCCCCAGCATTTT.

The chain uses TRBV7-9 and TRBJ2-5; no definite D call. Germline loops: CDR1 SEHNR, CDR2 FQNEAQ (reference sequence). Between the trimmed V and J ends, which lost 1 base and 1 base, there was a span of 10 bases. The CDR3 runs to 15 residues. CDR3 sequence (DNA): TGTGCCAGCAGCTTAGAGACACCCACCCAAGAGACCCAGTACTTC. Amino acids: CASSLETPTQETQYF.

The chain carries TRBV20-1 and TRBJ2-5; D unclear. Trimming took off 1 base at V and 0 bases at J, with 15 bases between the two ends. The CDR3 runs 16 residues. The V gene's germline CDR1 is DFQATT and CDR2 SNEGSKA (reference sequence). CDR3 nucleotides: TGCAGTGCTAGAGCCCACCGGCCTCCAAACCAAGAGACCCAGTACTTC. It is translated as CSARAHRPPNQETQYF.

The CDR3 loop is CSARWGQGEDTQYF. DNA of the CDR3: TGCAGTGCTAGGTGGGGACAGGGCGAAGATACGCAGTATTTT. V gene TRBV20-1 combines with J gene TRBJ2-3, with 9 positions matching TRBD1. The CDR3 has 14 amino acids. After removal of 3 bases from V and 5 bases from J, the junction contained 6 bases not matched to a gene. Germline V lookup: CDR1 DFQATT, CDR2 SNEGSKA (reference sequence).

There are a few counts of this clonotype. V gene TRBV5-1 combines with J gene TRBJ2-7; TRBD2 agrees at 7 bases. The CDR3 is made up of 14 amino acids. Germline trimming cut 4 bases from V and 2 bases from J; bases unmatched to any gene: 6. The germline CDR1 and CDR2 sequences are SGHRS and YFSETQ. In nucleotides, the CDR3 is TGCGCCAGCAGCCCGCGGGGGTCAGCCTACGAGCAGTACTTC. Protein sequence: CASSPRGSAYEQYF.

This chain links TRBV11-3 with TRBJ1-1; D not certain. The CDR3 covers 16 residues. From germline, CDR1 is SGHNT and CDR2 YENEEA. V lost 4 bases, J lost 1 base, and 16 bases lay in between. The CDR3 nucleotides are TGTGCCAGCAGCTCCCGTCGGGCGGGTTGGAACACTGAAGCTTTCTTT. Amino acid sequence: CASSSRRAGWNTEAFF.

The chain uses TRBV27 and TRBJ2-5; D gene uncertain. This CDR3 has 16 residues. Germline values: CDR1 MNHEY, CDR2 SMNVEV (reference sequence). Trimming took off 3 bases at V and 1 base at J, with 15 bases between the two ends. CDR3 DNA sequence: TGTGCCAGCAGTTTTCTCTCTCGGATACCCCAAGAGACCCAGTACTTC. Its translation: CASSFLSRIPQETQYF.

This chain links TRBV6-5 with TRBJ2-7; D gene uncertain. Germline CDR1 is MNHEY and CDR2 is SVGAGI. V was trimmed by 0 bases and J by 0 bases, leaving 6 bases between them. This CDR3 is built from 14 residues. The CDR3 reads CASSYSWDSYEQYF. The CDR3 region has the DNA TGTGCCAGCAGTTACTCTTGGGACTCCTACGAGCAGTACTTC.

This rearrangement joins TRBV6-5 to TRBJ2-7, with TRBD2 matching 12 bases. Germline CDR1 and CDR2: MNHEY and SVGAGI. This CDR3 region has 15 residues. With 4 bases clipped from V and 7 bases from J, the junction kept 8 bases outside the gene matches. In nucleotides, the CDR3 is TGTGCCAGCAGTTTCCTAGCGGGAGGGCCGAATGAGCAGTACTTC. It encodes CASSFLAGGPNEQYF.

The rearrangement uses TRBV20-1 and TRBJ1-5; a weak D match, TRBD1 (5 bases). The V end lost 0 bases, the J end lost 0 bases, and 12 bases lay between the germline ends. The CDR3 runs to 16 residues. CDR1 and CDR2 (germline): DFQATT, SNEGSKA (reference sequence). The CDR3 DNA reads TGCAGTGCTAGAGATCGGGGACGGTATAGCAATCAGCCCCAGCATTTT. Translating it yields CSARDRGRYSNQPQHF.

This clonotype showed up just a few times. The gene calls are TRBV7-2 and TRBJ1-1; no definite D call. Germline lookup yields CDR1 SGHTA and CDR2 FQGNSA. Trimming cost V 5 bases and J 4 bases, with 14 bases left between them. The CDR3 is 14 amino acids. CDR3 DNA sequence: TGTGCCAGCAGCGTCAGCGGGGTTATCACTGAAGCTTTCTTT. Translated, it gives CASSVSGVITEAFF.

The chain has TRBV27 and TRBJ1-1, with 10 bases identical to TRBD1. In germline, CDR1 is MNHEY, CDR2 SMNVEV (reference sequence). The CDR3 sequence is 12 residues long. V was pared by 8 bases and J by 11 bases, with 8 bases of the junction left unmatched. Written as DNA, the CDR3 is TGTGCCAGCCGAAGGACAGGGGGAGTTGCTTTCTTT. Translated, it gives CASRRTGGVAFF.

This clonotype was recorded many times. This rearrangement joins TRBV20-1 to TRBJ1-5; D might be TRBD1 (6 bases). Germline values: CDR1 DFQATT, CDR2 SNEGSKA (reference sequence). Trimming shortened V by 5 bases and J by 0 bases, and 11 bases separated the two germline ends. The CDR3 has 14 residues. Here the CDR3 DNA reads TGCAGTGCTGGGACACCCTATAGCAATCAGCCCCAGCATTTT. Its translation: CSAGTPYSNQPQHF.

The sample holds a few counts of this clonotype. The chain employs TRBV7-7 and TRBJ2-2; 7 positions agree with TRBD1. This CDR3 has 14 residues. Per germline, CDR1 SSHAT and CDR2 FNYEAQ (reference sequence). V lost 5 bases to trimming and J lost 7 bases; unmatched junction nucleotides: 7. As DNA, the CDR3 is TGTGCCAGCAGCCCGGACAGGCCGAGCGGGGAGCTGTTTTTT. It codes for CASSPDRPSGELFF.

This clonotype showed up just once. The rearrangement links TRBV7-2 to TRBJ2-3, with a possible D match to TRBD2 (6 bases). CDR3 length equals 15 residues. From germline, CDR1 is SGHTA and CDR2 FQGNSA. V gave up 5 bases and J gave up 0 bases, with 12 bases separating them. The CDR3 reads CASSPKSGSTDTQYF. As DNA, the CDR3 is TGTGCCAGCAGCCCAAAGAGCGGGAGCACAGATACGCAGTATTTT.